This T cell receptor beta chain appears in the sequencing data of a study of blood T cells in healthy people across ages. Next came a second PCR, run for about 7 to 11 cycles, which used a sample-barcoded 5' primer along with a J-beta primer mix. TCRdb re-analysed the 5' RACE reads in MiXCR, keeping a single row per CDR3 protein. Of under 1,000,000 distinct CDR3 sequences listed, about half were seen once; the top ten hold about a sixth. The CDR3 is 16 amino acids. The germline V gene encodes CDR1 ENHRY and CDR2 SYGVKD. Losses at the gene ends were 6 bases for V and 8 bases for J; bases not matched to a gene: 13.

This sequence originates from an older man in good health. J is TRBJ2-1 and V is TRBV10-3; 10 bases line up with TRBD2. Input material: blood. The CDR3 sequence: CAIRTQAGGPWDEQFF. The DNA for the CDR3 is TGTGCCATCAGGACCCAAGCGGGAGGGCCGTGGGATGAGCAGTTCTTC.